This T cell receptor (beta chain) was sequenced in a study of blood T cell repertoires in COVID-19. The authors' processing: Amplified reference gene primers provided the basis for estimating nucleated cell counts. This table comes from immunoSEQ multiplex PCR, and its TCRdb copy is limited to in-frame clones, with some not included. Clonal size and the V and J genes are those of that table, whereas D and trimming came from the DNA. The data hold approximately 230,000 clones, with over 75% observed a single time. As for this clone: This sample also contains other DNA sequences that code for the same CDR3.

The CDR3 spans 11 residues. V dropped 3 bases and J dropped 5 bases, with 7 bases sitting between them. Germline loops: CDR1 SQVTM, CDR2 ANQGSEA. All recovered Cohort 3 donors got two negative PCRs, got clearance, or saw symptom resolution. The chain combines TRBV29-1 with TRBJ1-1; D might be TRBD1 (5 bases). Specimen: PBMCs or T cells enriched from blood (not recorded which). The clonotype originates from a man aged 35-49 years who had recovered from COVID-19. The CDR3 protein is CSVDRGTEAFF. The CDR3 DNA follows: TGCAGCGTTGATCGGGGGACTGAAGCTTTCTTT.